The table lists the clone carrying this T cell receptor beta chain with a few counts. These data belong to a study of blood T cell repertoires in COVID-19. Background on the study: PBMCs, B-cell-depleted T cells, or T cells provided the cDNA or gDNA that made up the material.

The V end lost 4 bases, the J end lost 4 bases, and 11 bases lay between the germline ends. The CDR3 has 15 residues. Germline V gene lookup returns CDR1 LNHDA and CDR2 SQIVND (reference sequence). In the original analysis: Researchers report that nucleated cell counts were estimated from reference gene primer amplification. Generated by immunoSEQ multiplex PCR, the TCRdb table keeps only in-frame clones and is missing some. The V and J calls and clone size come from that table; D and trimming were worked out from the DNA. Here the sample spans fewer than 200,000 clones, about 83% being singletons. Specimen: peripheral blood. The receptor comes from a woman in her 70s with COVID-19, enrolled during active disease. The chain carries TRBV19 and TRBJ2-6, with D possibly matching TRBD1 (6 bases). The CDR3, as DNA: TGTGCCAGTAGTACCACAGGGCCGGGGGCCAACGTCCTGACTTTC. Its translation: CASSTTGPGANVLTF.